This entry lists 11 T cell receptor beta chains sequenced from one sample in a study of CD8 T cells in Susac syndrome. It was with random hexamers that about 0.45 to 1 ug RNA was reverse transcribed. TCRdb fed the immunoSEQ multiplex PCR reads into MiXCR, producing one record per CDR3 protein. The table has hundreds of thousands of distinct CDR3 sequences, around 95% seen once; the top ten hold 0.082%. The specimen was CD4+ T cells from PBMCs. The receptors derive from a human donor with multiple sclerosis.

This chain joins TRBV10-3 and TRBJ2-1; D is undetermined. The CDR3 length is 15 residues. In germline, CDR1 is ENHRY, CDR2 SYGVKD. Deletions cut 6 bases from V and 3 bases from J, with 15 bases between. The CDR3, as DNA: TGTGCCATCAGCCCTGACATCGGTCACTACAATGAGCAGTTCTTC. Protein product: CAISPDIGHYNEQFF.

The genes are TRBV30 and TRBJ2-5; D ambiguous. Germline lookup yields CDR1 GTSNPN and CDR2 SVGIG (reference sequence). CDR3 length: 15 residues. Trimming shortened V by 4 bases and J by 1 base, and 16 bases separated the two germline ends. The CDR3: CAWTKPPGIQETQYF. CDR3 nucleotide sequence: TGTGCCTGGACCAAACCCCCAGGCATCCAAGAGACCCAGTACTTC.

The rearrangement links TRBV3-1 to TRBJ2-7; D gene uncertain. In germline, CDR1 is LGHDT, CDR2 YNNKEL (reference sequence). V gave up 5 bases and J gave up 4 bases, with 12 bases separating them. There are 13 residues in the CDR3. As DNA, the CDR3 is TGTGCCAGCAGCAAAAGTGGCTTATACGAGCAGTACGTC. It codes for CASSKSGLYEQYV.

The chain uses TRBV29-1 and TRBJ1-5; 8 positions agree with TRBD1. V lost 4 bases to trimming and J lost 4 bases; unmatched junction nucleotides: 6. This CDR3 has 14 residues. Germline V gene sequence: CDR1 SQVTM, CDR2 ANQGSEA. CDR3 in amino acids: CSVASGTGNQPQHF. The CDR3 nucleotides read TGCAGCGTTGCTTCCGGGACAGGAAATCAGCCCCAGCATTTT.

The gene calls are TRBV29-1 and TRBJ1-2; D is uncertain. The CDR3 extends over 12 amino acids. V shed 6 bases and J shed 1 base, with 9 bases lying between them. Germline CDR1 is SQVTM and CDR2 is ANQGSEA. CDR3 in amino acids: CSVSGDNYGYTF. As DNA, the CDR3 is TGCAGCGTAAGTGGGGATAACTATGGCTACACCTTC.

The chain joins TRBV30 to TRBJ1-5, with D hard to call. Trimming cost V 2 bases and J 0 bases, with 5 bases left between them. The CDR3 has 13 residues. Per germline, CDR1 GTSNPN and CDR2 SVGIG (reference sequence). The CDR3 loop is CAWSPDSNQPQHF. CDR3 sequence (DNA): TGTGCCTGGAGTCCAGATAGCAATCAGCCCCAGCATTTT.

CDR3 DNA sequence: TGTGCCAGCAGTTTATTTGAAGCAGCAGGTTCACCCCTCCACTTT. As protein: CASSLFEAAGSPLHF. The rearrangement uses TRBV27 and TRBJ1-6; D gene ambiguous. This CDR3 contains 15 residues. Trimming removed 1 base at V and 9 bases at J, with 13 bases between. The germline V gene has CDR1 MNHEY and CDR2 SMNVEV (reference sequence).

V is TRBV6-2 or TRBV6-3 and J is TRBJ1-5; D unresolved. CDR1 MNHEY and CDR2 SVGEGT come from the germline V gene. The CDR3 has 12 amino acids. V was cut by 2 bases and J by 6 bases, with 5 bases left in between. Here the CDR3 reads CASSYGRQPQHF. The CDR3 bases are TGTGCCAGCAGTTACGGTCGTCAGCCCCAGCATTTT.

The genes are TRBV12-3 or TRBV12-4 and TRBJ2-1; TRBD1 aligns across 11 bases. The V gene end was trimmed by 4 bases and the J gene end by 2 bases; junction bases not matched to a gene: 10. The CDR3 is 18 amino acids. CDR3 DNA sequence: TGTGCCAGCAGTTCCGCAAACTGGGGACAGGGGGCCTACAATGAGCAGTTCTTC. It codes for CASSSANWGQGAYNEQFF.

The V gene is TRBV19, the J gene TRBJ1-5; possibly TRBD1 for D (5 bases). Per germline, CDR1 LNHDA and CDR2 SQIVND (reference sequence). The CDR3 runs to 15 residues. Trimming removed 3 bases at V and 3 bases at J, with 12 bases between. The CDR3 protein is CASSMPGPPNQPQHF. DNA for the CDR3: TGTGCCAGTAGTATGCCAGGGCCCCCCAATCAGCCCCAGCATTTT.

The gene calls are TRBV30 and TRBJ1-1; no clear D. Looked up from germline, CDR1 is GTSNPN and CDR2 is SVGIG (reference sequence). This CDR3 has 15 amino acids. Trimming cost V 2 bases and J 0 bases, with 13 bases left between them. This CDR3 reads CAWSQRFPMNTEAFF. The CDR3 coding sequence is TGTGCCTGGAGTCAAAGATTCCCAATGAACACTGAAGCTTTCTTT.